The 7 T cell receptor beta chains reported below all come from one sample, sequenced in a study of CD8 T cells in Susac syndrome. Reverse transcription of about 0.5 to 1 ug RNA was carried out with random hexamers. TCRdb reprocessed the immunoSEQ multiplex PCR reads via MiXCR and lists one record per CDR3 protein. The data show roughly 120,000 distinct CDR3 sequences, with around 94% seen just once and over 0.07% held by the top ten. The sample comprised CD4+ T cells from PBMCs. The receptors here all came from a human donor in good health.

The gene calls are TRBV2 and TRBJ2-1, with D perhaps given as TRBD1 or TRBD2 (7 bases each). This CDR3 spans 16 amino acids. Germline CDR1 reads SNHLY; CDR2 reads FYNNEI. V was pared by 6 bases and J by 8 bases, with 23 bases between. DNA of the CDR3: TGTGCCAGCAGAGCTGCGACCAGGGGGGGATTGGATGAGCAGTTCTTC. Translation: CASRAATRGGLDEQFF.

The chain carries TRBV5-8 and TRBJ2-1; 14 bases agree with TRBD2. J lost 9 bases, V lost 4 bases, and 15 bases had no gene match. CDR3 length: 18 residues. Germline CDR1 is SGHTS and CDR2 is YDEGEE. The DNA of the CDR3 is TGTGCCAGCAGCCTCGATACCAGACTAGCGGGAGGGCGGGGTGAGCAGTTCTTC. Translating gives CASSLDTRLAGGRGEQFF.

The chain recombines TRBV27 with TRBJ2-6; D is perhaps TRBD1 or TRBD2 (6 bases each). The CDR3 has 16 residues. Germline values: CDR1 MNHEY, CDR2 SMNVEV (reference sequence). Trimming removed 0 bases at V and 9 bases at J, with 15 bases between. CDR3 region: CASSLSVGGGFNVLTF. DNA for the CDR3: TGTGCCAGCAGTTTATCGGTAGGAGGGGGTTTCAACGTCCTGACTTTC.

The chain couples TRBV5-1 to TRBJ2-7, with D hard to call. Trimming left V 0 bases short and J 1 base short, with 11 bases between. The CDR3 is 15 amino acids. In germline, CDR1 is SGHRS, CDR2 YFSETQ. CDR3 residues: CASSLALKGSYEQYF. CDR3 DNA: TGCGCCAGCAGCTTGGCCTTGAAAGGATCCTACGAGCAGTACTTC.

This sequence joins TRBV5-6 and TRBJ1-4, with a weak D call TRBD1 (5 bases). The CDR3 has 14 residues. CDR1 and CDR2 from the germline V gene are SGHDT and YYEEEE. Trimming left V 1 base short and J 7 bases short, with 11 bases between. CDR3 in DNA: TGTGCCAGCAGCTTGAAAGGGGCCGGTGAAAAACTGTTTTTT. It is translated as CASSLKGAGEKLFF.

The CDR3, as DNA: TGTGCCAGTAGTACGAGCCGACTAGCGGGAGTGGAGACCCAGTACTTC. Protein: CASSTSRLAGVETQYF. The V and J genes are TRBV19 and TRBJ2-5; 12 nucleotides match TRBD2. V trimming: 4 bases; J trimming: 5 bases; junction bases outside the gene matches: 8. The germline V gene has CDR1 LNHDA and CDR2 SQIVND (reference sequence). The CDR3 consists of 16 residues.

CDR3 sequence reads: CASSLVPRAGARTSGRAYEQYF. In nucleotides, the CDR3 is TGTGCCAGCAGCTTAGTTCCGCGGGCGGGGGCACGGACTAGCGGGAGGGCCTACGAGCAGTACTTC. The rearrangement links TRBV11-1 to TRBJ2-7; TRBD2 agrees at 15 bases. V shed 1 base, J shed 2 bases, and the junction held 18 bases outside the gene matches. This CDR3 region has 22 residues. Germline assignment: CDR1 SGHAT and CDR2 FQDESV (reference sequence).